The next 20 T cell receptor beta chains were all read from a single sample in a study of T cells in Graves' hyperthyroidism and ophthalmopathy. Amplification yielded TCR beta CDR3 regions, with RNA transcripts as the source. In the first-round RT-PCR of the TCR CDR3, the HTBI primer set was used. TCRdb processed the multiplex PCR reads anew with MiXCR; each CDR3 protein has one entry. In the table there are tens of thousands of distinct CDR3 sequences, around 53% of which are singletons. The specimen sequenced was blood. The receptor set was obtained from an older woman with Graves' ophthalmopathy.

This rearrangement joins TRBV29-1 to TRBJ2-2; D might be TRBD2 (5 bases). Germline-derived CDR1 and CDR2 are SQVTM and ANQGSEA. V was cut by 8 bases and J by 4 bases, with 14 bases left in between. The CDR3 has 13 residues. CDR3 protein: CSTRGEGTGELFF. As DNA, the CDR3 is TGCAGCACCCGTGGAGAGGGCACCGGGGAGCTGTTTTTT.

V usage is TRBV2 and J usage is TRBJ1-4, with D perhaps matching TRBD1 (5 bases). The CDR3 covers 14 residues. V lost 6 bases and J 2 bases, leaving 10 bases between the germline ends. CDR1 and CDR2 (germline): SNHLY, FYNNEI. CDR3 region: CASRPEGTNEKLFF. The CDR3 DNA follows: TGTGCCAGCAGGCCGGAGGGGACTAATGAAAAACTGTTTTTT.

This clonotype was counted many times. V gene TRBV11-2 combines with J gene TRBJ2-7; D might be TRBD2 (5 bases). The V end lost 1 base, the J end lost 2 bases, and 9 bases lay between the germline ends. CDR1 and CDR2 from the germline V gene are SGHAT and FQNNGV. CDR3 length: 14 residues. CDR3: CASSLVPGTYEQYF. For the CDR3, the DNA is TGTGCCAGCAGCTTAGTGCCGGGGACCTACGAGCAGTACTTC.

This chain uses TRBV7-3 with TRBJ2-2; tentative D call: TRBD1 (6 bases). Trimming left V 5 bases short and J 8 bases short, with 18 bases between. CDR3 size: 15 residues. Germline CDR1 is SGHTA and CDR2 is FQGTGA. CDR3 residues: CASSTVRDTTGELFF. In DNA form, the CDR3 reads TGTGCCAGCAGCACCGTCCGGGACACGACAGGGGAGCTGTTTTTT.

Ten or more counts support this clonotype. The V and J genes are TRBV3-1 and TRBJ2-3; D not certain. V lost 0 bases and J 0 bases, leaving 10 bases between the germline ends. This CDR3 region has 16 residues. Germline lookup yields CDR1 LGHDT and CDR2 YNNKEL (reference sequence). The CDR3 here is CASSQEWESSTDTQYF. Here the CDR3 DNA reads TGTGCCAGCAGCCAAGAATGGGAATCTAGCACAGATACGCAGTATTTT.

This clonotype has more than one count but fewer than ten. The chain is built from TRBV12-3 or TRBV12-4 and TRBJ2-5, with 7 bases matching TRBD2. The CDR3 length is 14 residues. V was clipped by 5 bases and J by 4 bases; unmatched bases: 7. In nucleotides, the CDR3 is TGTGCCAGCAGTCTAAACGGGGAGGGAGAGACCCAGTACTTC. Encoded protein: CASSLNGEGETQYF.

By sample fraction, this clonotype is medium-sized. The CDR3 sequence is CSVEDTGTGYDEQFF. The CDR3 DNA reads TGCAGCGTTGAAGACACCGGGACAGGGTATGATGAGCAGTTCTTC. The chain combines TRBV29-1 with TRBJ2-1; 9 positions agree with TRBD1. V was clipped by 0 bases and J by 8 bases; unmatched bases: 8. Per germline, CDR1 SQVTM and CDR2 ANQGSEA. This CDR3 has 15 amino acids.

The rearrangement uses TRBV5-1 and TRBJ2-1; TRBD1 matches 9 bases. The CDR3 extends over 12 amino acids. V lost 4 bases and J lost 8; bases outside the gene matches: 1. CDR1 SGHRS and CDR2 YFSETQ come from the germline V gene. The CDR3 DNA is TGCGCCAGCAGCCGGGACAGGGATGAGCAGTTCTTC. It yields the protein CASSRDRDEQFF.

This clonotype was observed at least ten times. Sequence at one end of the junction differs from germline and may be a read error. V usage is TRBV7-2 and J usage is TRBJ2-5, with 11 bases that match TRBD2. Germline V gene sequence: CDR1 SGHTA, CDR2 FQGNSA. The CDR3 consists of 17 residues. CDR3 loop: CASSQADLAGGRGTQYF. As DNA, the CDR3 is TGCGCCAGCAGCCAAGCCGACTTAGCGGGGGGGCGAGGGACCCAGTACTTC.

This clonotype came up many times. This chain joins TRBV3-1 and TRBJ1-1; D possibly corresponds to TRBD1 (6 bases). V gave up 0 bases and J gave up 4 bases, with 9 bases separating them. Germline assignment: CDR1 LGHDT and CDR2 YNNKEL (reference sequence). The CDR3 is made up of 14 amino acids. In DNA form, the CDR3 reads TGTGCCAGCAGCCAAGAAGGGGGGAGCACTGAAGCTTTCTTT. It specifies CASSQEGGSTEAFF.

This clonotype was counted ten times or more. This rearrangement joins TRBV29-1 to TRBJ2-3; tentative D call: TRBD1 (6 bases). V lost 2 bases to trimming and J lost 1 base, with 10 bases between them. The CDR3 contains 14 residues. CDR1 is SQVTM and CDR2 is ANQGSEA in the germline V gene. The CDR3 DNA reads as TGCAGCGTTGAAAGGGGGTCGGGCACAGATACGCAGTATTTT. Translation gives CSVERGSGTDTQYF.

In this sample, this clonotype turned up many times. The genes are TRBV12-5 and TRBJ2-7; D might be TRBD1 (6 bases). V lost 7 bases and J lost 5, with 15 bases in between. The CDR3 runs 13 residues. Per germline, CDR1 LGHNT and CDR2 FRNRAP. Written as DNA, the CDR3 is TGTGCTAGTGTGGGGGCAGGGTGGCACGAGCAGTACTTC. Its protein product is CASVGAGWHEQYF.

The sample holds many counts of this clonotype. J is TRBJ2-1 and V is TRBV7-3; 7 bases are shared with TRBD2. CDR3 length equals 15 residues. The germline V gene has CDR1 SGHTA and CDR2 FQGTGA. The V gene end was trimmed by 5 bases and the J gene end by 4 bases; junction bases not matched to a gene: 8. The CDR3 nucleotides are TGTGCCAGCAGCCTGGGGAGGGAGGGGTACAATGAGCAGTTCTTC. Encoded protein: CASSLGREGYNEQFF.

Turning to this clonotype: One junction end does not reproduce the germline sequence, and a read error may be involved. The chain joins TRBV9 to TRBJ2-5; D uncertain. Germline V gene lookup returns CDR1 SGDLS and CDR2 YYNGEE. CDR3 size: 18 residues. The CDR3 coding sequence is TGTGCCAGCAGTGTAGGCCCCCACCGTGAGACGTTCCAAGAGACCCAGTACTTC. It encodes CASSVGPHRETFQETQYF.

This rearrangement joins TRBV29-1 to TRBJ2-2; 7 bases match TRBD1. Germline V gives CDR1 SQVTM, CDR2 ANQGSEA. After removal of 1 base from V and 8 bases from J, the junction contained 1 base not matched to a gene. The CDR3 has 12 residues. The CDR3 spells CSVEADRGELFF. The CDR3 coding sequence is TGCAGCGTTGAAGCGGACAGGGGGGAGCTGTTTTTT.

This clonotype qualifies as medium-sized (0.01 to 0.1%). The genes are TRBV20-1 and TRBJ1-1, with TRBD1 identical over 8 bases. The CDR3 consists of 13 residues. The V and J ends lost 7 bases and 1 base, in that order; junction bases with no gene match: 5. The germline CDR1 and CDR2 sequences are DFQATT and SNEGSKA (reference sequence). The CDR3 protein is CSVLGQGNTEAFF. The CDR3 DNA is TGCAGTGTCCTAGGACAGGGGAACACTGAAGCTTTCTTT.

This clonotype came up once. The rearrangement joins TRBV7-9 to TRBJ2-7, with 7 bases identical to TRBD2. The CDR3 is made up of 14 amino acids. Looked up from germline, CDR1 is SEHNR and CDR2 is FQNEAQ (reference sequence). With V trimmed by 5 bases and J by 2 bases, 6 bases remained unmatched. Here the CDR3 reads CASSPTSATYEQYF. For the CDR3, the DNA is TGTGCCAGCAGCCCTACTAGCGCAACCTACGAGCAGTACTTC.

The chain employs TRBV6-4 and TRBJ1-4, with a weak D call TRBD1 (6 bases). V was clipped by 2 bases and J by 6 bases, with 25 bases between them. The CDR3 is 19 residues long. Germline CDR1 MRHNA, CDR2 SNTAGT. CDR3: CASSDSQGSLTNEDEKLFF. CDR3 nucleotide sequence: TGTGCCAGCAGTGACAGCCAGGGGAGCCTTACCAATGAGGATGAAAAACTGTTTTTT.

There are many counts of this clonotype. The chain recombines TRBV7-2 with TRBJ2-1, with 8 bases identical to TRBD2. CDR1 SGHTA and CDR2 FQGNSA come from the germline V gene. Trimming removed 4 bases from V and 0 bases from J; junction bases left unmatched: 5. The CDR3 extends over 16 amino acids. Here the CDR3 DNA reads TGTGCCAGCAGCTCCCCGGCGGGGGGCTCCTACAATGAGCAGTTCTTC. This encodes CASSSPAGGSYNEQFF.

This chain connects TRBV7-2 to TRBJ2-2; D is ambiguous. CDR3 length equals 11 residues. Looked up from germline, CDR1 is SGHTA and CDR2 is FQGNSA. CDR3 amino acids: CVKTNTGELFF. The CDR3 coding sequence is TGTGTGAAGACGAACACCGGGGAGCTGTTTTTT.